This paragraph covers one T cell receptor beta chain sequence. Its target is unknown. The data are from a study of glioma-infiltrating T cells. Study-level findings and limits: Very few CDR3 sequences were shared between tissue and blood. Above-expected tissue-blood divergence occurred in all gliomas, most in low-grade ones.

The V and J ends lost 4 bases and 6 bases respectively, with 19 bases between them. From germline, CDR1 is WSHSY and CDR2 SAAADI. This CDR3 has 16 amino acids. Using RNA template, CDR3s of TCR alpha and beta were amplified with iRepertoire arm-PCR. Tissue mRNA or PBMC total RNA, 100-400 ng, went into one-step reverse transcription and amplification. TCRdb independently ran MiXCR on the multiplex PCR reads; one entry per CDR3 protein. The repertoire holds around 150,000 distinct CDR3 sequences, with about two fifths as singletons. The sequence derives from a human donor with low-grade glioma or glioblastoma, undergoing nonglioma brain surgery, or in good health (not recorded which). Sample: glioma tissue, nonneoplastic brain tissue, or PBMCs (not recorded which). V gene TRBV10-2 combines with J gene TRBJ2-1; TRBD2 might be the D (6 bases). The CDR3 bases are TGCGCCAGCAGTGGGGGCGGGACCACCATGTTCAATGAGCAGTTCTTC. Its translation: CASSGGGTTMFNEQFF.